This entry lists 27 T cell receptor beta chains sequenced from one sample in a study of T cell responses to AZD1222 COVID-19 vaccine. Here immunoSEQ multiplex PCR was the method, and the copy in TCRdb shows in-frame clones only, minus some. The data contain about 130,000 clones, roughly 90% of them singletons. The sample was peripheral blood, taken 28 days after the second AZD1222 dose. The source is an adult who received the AZD1222 COVID-19 vaccine.

The rearrangement joins TRBV9 to TRBJ2-1; D gene uncertain. The ends were cut back, 2 bases at V and 0 bases at J, with 6 bases in the middle. The length of the CDR3 is 14 residues. Germline-derived CDR1 and CDR2 are SGDLS and YYNGEE. CDR3 DNA sequence: TGTGCCAGCAGCGTTCTGAGCTCCTACAATGAGCAGTTCTTC. Translating it yields CASSVLSSYNEQFF.

The chain carries TRBV5-8 and TRBJ2-3; 7 bases agree with TRBD2. The V and J ends lost 2 bases and 2 bases, in that order; junction bases with no gene match: 5. The length of the CDR3 is 15 residues. Germline V gene sequence: CDR1 SGHTS, CDR2 YDEGEE. CDR3 sequence: CASSFPSGTTDTQYF. CDR3 DNA: TGTGCCAGCAGCTTTCCTAGCGGTACCACAGATACGCAGTATTTT.

The chain recombines TRBV6-2 or TRBV6-3 with TRBJ1-6; 9 nucleotides agree with TRBD1. The V segment lost 5 bases and the J segment 9 bases; nucleotides outside the gene matches: 5. CDR1 is MNHEY, CDR2 SVGEGT, per germline. The CDR3 is 14 amino acids. CDR3 bases: TGTGCCAGCAGTAGGACAGGGGATTTTTCACCCCTCCACTTT. Encoded protein: CASSRTGDFSPLHF.

This chain uses TRBV18 with TRBJ1-2; D is perhaps TRBD1 (5 bases). Trimming stripped 3 bases from V and 4 bases from J, with 12 bases between. CDR1 is KGHSH, CDR2 LQKENI, per germline. CDR3 length equals 14 residues. CDR3 sequence reads: CASSPGQDVYGYTF. DNA for the CDR3: TGTGCCAGCTCACCGGGGCAGGATGTCTATGGCTACACCTTC.

The V gene is TRBV6-5, the J gene TRBJ2-5, with TRBD1 matching 8 bases. V was pared by 2 bases and J by 8 bases, with 4 bases of the junction left unmatched. CDR3 length: 13 residues. Germline V lookup: CDR1 MNHEY, CDR2 SVGAGI. The CDR3 region is CASSYTQGVTQYF. As DNA, the CDR3 is TGTGCCAGCAGTTACACACAGGGGGTCACCCAGTACTTC.

The J gene is TRBJ2-3, the V gene TRBV6-5; 7 nucleotides match TRBD2. The length of the CDR3 is 15 residues. Germline assignment: CDR1 MNHEY and CDR2 SVGAGI. V trimming: 6 bases; J trimming: 6 bases; junction bases outside the gene matches: 12. The DNA for the CDR3 is TGTGCCAGCAGGGGGCTAGCGGAGGCAGAGGATACGCAGTATTTT. Protein: CASRGLAEAEDTQYF.

The rearrangement joins TRBV11-3 to TRBJ2-2; 7 nucleotides align to TRBD1. From germline, CDR1 is SGHNT and CDR2 YENEEA. CDR3 size: 15 residues. The J segment lost 2 bases and the V segment lost 4 bases, leaving 4 bases of the junction unmatched. This chain's CDR3 is CASSSDRVNTGELFF. The CDR3 DNA reads as TGTGCCAGCAGCTCCGACAGGGTTAACACCGGGGAGCTGTTTTTT.

The genes are TRBV28 and TRBJ1-5, with 10 bases lining up with TRBD1. The CDR3 loop spans 18 amino acids. V trimming: 8 bases; J trimming: 5 bases; junction bases outside the gene matches: 18. The germline gives CDR1 MDHEN, CDR2 SYDVKM. This chain's CDR3 is CASGLMGLGTGDYQPQHF. The CDR3 coding sequence is TGTGCCAGCGGCCTTATGGGACTGGGGACAGGGGACTATCAGCCCCAGCATTTT.

The V and J genes are TRBV28 and TRBJ2-3, with D uncertain. V lost 3 bases and J lost 8, with 15 bases in between. The germline gives CDR1 MDHEN, CDR2 SYDVKM. The CDR3 contains 14 residues. The CDR3 is CASSFSLSVITQYF. The CDR3 bases are TGTGCCAGCAGTTTCTCCCTGTCCGTCATTACGCAGTATTTT.

The rearrangement links TRBV7-2 to TRBJ2-7; TRBD1 matches at 7 bases. CDR1 SGHTA and CDR2 FQGNSA come from the germline V gene. Trimming removed 5 bases from V and 0 bases from J; junction bases left unmatched: 4. This CDR3 spans 14 amino acids. CDR3 region: CASSTRQGSYEQYF. The CDR3 DNA is TGTGCCAGCAGCACTAGACAGGGCTCCTACGAGCAGTACTTC.

Note on this clone: The sample carries other DNA sequences with the same CDR3. The CDR3 is CSVGQINQPQHF. The CDR3 nucleotides are TGCAGCGTTGGTCAGATTAATCAGCCCCAGCATTTT. This chain uses TRBV29-1 with TRBJ1-5; D gene unclear. Germline V gene sequence: CDR1 SQVTM, CDR2 ANQGSEA. The CDR3 is made up of 12 amino acids. Trimming removed 4 bases at V and 4 bases at J, with 8 bases between.

This clone has only a few counts. The chain links TRBV19 to TRBJ1-5; D gene unclear. Germline CDR1 LNHDA, CDR2 SQIVND (reference sequence). Trimming removed 5 bases at V and 3 bases at J, with 5 bases between. The length of the CDR3 is 12 residues. The CDR3 loop is CASSRDNQPQHF. The DNA for the CDR3 is TGTGCCAGTAGTCGGGACAATCAGCCCCAGCATTTT. The full variable domain, with the rest looked up from reference TRBV19 and TRBJ1-5, is DGGITQSPKYLFRKEGQNVTLSCEQNLNHDAMYWYRQDPGQGLRLIYYSQIVNDFQKGDIAEGYSVSREKKESFPLTVTSAQKNPTAFYLCASSRDNQPQHFGDGTRLSIL.

This chain joins TRBV5-1 and TRBJ1-2; tentatively, D is TRBD1 (5 bases). Trimming cost V 3 bases and J 4 bases, with 13 bases left between them. The CDR3 totals 14 residues. The V gene's germline CDR1 is SGHRS and CDR2 YFSETQ. CDR3 bases: TGCGCCAGCAGCTGGGAGATGGGGGGCTATGGCTACACCTTC. Translated: CASSWEMGGYGYTF.

The chain combines TRBV11-3 with TRBJ1-4; possibly TRBD1 for D (5 bases). Trimming stripped 5 bases from V and 7 bases from J, with 11 bases between. The germline V gene has CDR1 SGHNT and CDR2 YENEEA. The CDR3 covers 13 residues. CDR3 amino acids: CASSRGATEKLFF. In DNA, the CDR3 is TGTGCCAGCAGCCGCGGGGCAACTGAAAAACTGTTTTTT.

This chain links TRBV7-8 with TRBJ2-2; 7 positions agree with TRBD1. The germline V gene encodes CDR1 SGHVS and CDR2 FQNEAQ. The CDR3 is 15 residues long. Trimming cost V 5 bases and J 0 bases; bases outside gene matches: 3. In nucleotides, the CDR3 is TGTGCCAGCAGCATCGGACAGGCGAACACCGGGGAGCTGTTTTTT. Its translation is CASSIGQANTGELFF.

This sequence joins TRBV28 and TRBJ1-2; no definite D call. The V gene lost 7 bases and the J gene lost 4 bases, with 16 bases spanning the gap. Germline V gene sequence: CDR1 MDHEN, CDR2 SYDVKM. This CDR3 region has 14 residues. CDR3 bases: TGTGCCAGCACCACAGCCGGGTCCATCTATGGCTACACCTTC. The encoded protein is CASTTAGSIYGYTF.

The chain recombines TRBV3-1 (or the pseudogene TRBV3-2) with TRBJ1-5; 7 bases agree with TRBD1. The V gene's germline CDR1 is LGHDT and CDR2 YNNKEL (reference sequence). The CDR3 extends over 16 amino acids. The junction had 5 bases not matched to a gene; V was cut back by 2 bases and J by 1 base. CDR3 sequence reads: CASSQSDRASNQPQHF. CDR3 DNA sequence: TGTGCCAGCAGCCAAAGCGACAGGGCGAGCAATCAGCCCCAGCATTTT.

This chain connects TRBV19 to TRBJ2-3, with D possibly called TRBD1 or TRBD2 (5 bases each). The V and J ends lost 1 base and 4 bases respectively, with 9 bases between them. The CDR3 runs 14 residues. Germline assignment: CDR1 LNHDA and CDR2 SQIVND (reference sequence). The CDR3 loop is CASSIGGVADTQYF. Written as DNA, the CDR3 is TGTGCCAGTAGTATAGGAGGGGTCGCAGATACGCAGTATTTT.

This chain connects TRBV2 to TRBJ2-5; TRBD2 matches 13 bases. CDR1 is SNHLY, CDR2 FYNNEI, per germline. The CDR3 is 15 amino acids. The junction had 8 bases not matched to a gene; V was cut back by 7 bases and J by 6 bases. The CDR3 loop reads CASTGLAGEWKTQYF. The CDR3 DNA sequence: TGTGCCAGCACCGGACTAGCGGGAGAGTGGAAGACCCAGTACTTC.

The genes are TRBV19 and TRBJ2-7; 9 positions match TRBD1. The germline CDR1 and CDR2 sequences are LNHDA and SQIVND (reference sequence). V shed 1 base, J shed 3 bases, and the junction held 4 bases outside the gene matches. This CDR3 region has 15 residues. The CDR3 nucleotides read TGTGCCAGTAGTATAGGCGAGGACAGGGGCTACGAGCAGTACTTC. It translates to CASSIGEDRGYEQYF.

The chain is built from TRBV3-1 (or the pseudogene TRBV3-2) and TRBJ1-1, with a possible D match to TRBD1 (6 bases). Germline V gives CDR1 LGHDT, CDR2 YNNKEL (reference sequence). V was shortened by 0 bases and J by 1 base, with 18 bases between the two germline ends. The CDR3 consists of 18 residues. CDR3 amino acids: CASSQDEVAGTSNTEAFF. The CDR3 region has the DNA TGTGCCAGCAGCCAAGATGAGGTGGCAGGGACATCGAACACTGAAGCTTTCTTT.

For this clone: Other DNA variants within this sample encode the same CDR3. The V call is TRBV19, the J call TRBJ2-7; D uncertain. The germline gives CDR1 LNHDA, CDR2 SQIVND (reference sequence). This CDR3 spans 13 amino acids. Trimming stripped 3 bases from V and 4 bases from J, with 10 bases between. The CDR3, as DNA: TGTGCCAGTAGTATTACCGGCTTGTACGAGCAGTACTTC. Translated: CASSITGLYEQYF.

The chain combines TRBV3-1 (or the pseudogene TRBV3-2) with TRBJ2-5; TRBD2 matches 9 bases. The CDR3 spans 17 residues. V lost 3 bases, J lost 3 bases, and 11 bases stayed unmatched. Per germline, CDR1 LGHDT and CDR2 YNNKEL (reference sequence). For the CDR3, the DNA is TGTGCCAGCAGCCACCTCAAGCGGGGGGCTCACGAAGAGACCCAGTACTTC. This codes for CASSHLKRGAHEETQYF.

The CDR3 loop is CASSATGVIKADTQYF. The DNA of the CDR3 is TGTGCCAGCTCAGCCACAGGGGTAATTAAGGCAGATACGCAGTATTTT. The chain has TRBV18 and TRBJ2-3, with 7 bases that match TRBD1. The J segment lost 4 bases and the V segment lost 5 bases, leaving 12 bases of the junction unmatched. CDR1 and CDR2 from the germline V gene are KGHSH and LQKENI. The CDR3 length is 16 residues.

The chain combines TRBV19 with TRBJ2-4; D ambiguous. V lost 7 bases and J 0 bases, leaving 16 bases between the germline ends. Germline V gene data show CDR1 as LNHDA and CDR2 as SQIVND (reference sequence). This CDR3 has 16 residues. The CDR3 is CASTPGSEPAKNIQYF. As DNA, the CDR3 is TGTGCCAGTACCCCTGGGTCTGAACCAGCCAAAAACATTCAGTACTTC.

The gene calls are TRBV11-2 and TRBJ2-1; perhaps TRBD2 as D (6 bases). CDR3 size: 16 residues. Trimming cost V 2 bases and J 0 bases, with 11 bases left between them. Germline loops: CDR1 SGHAT, CDR2 FQNNGV. CDR3 residues: CASSLFLGGSYNEQFF. The CDR3 DNA is TGTGCCAGCAGCTTATTCTTGGGGGGCTCCTACAATGAGCAGTTCTTC.

The chain combines TRBV12-3 or TRBV12-4 with TRBJ2-5; D is uncertain. With 5 bases removed from V and 1 base from J, the gap between germline ends came to 2 bases. The CDR3 runs 11 residues. This chain's CDR3 is CASSRQETQYF. The CDR3 DNA follows: TGTGCCAGCAGTCGCCAAGAGACCCAGTACTTC.